The rows below give T cell receptor beta chains drawn from one sample of a study of siplizumab effects on memory and regulatory T cells. TCRdb keeps only in-frame clones here, not all; method: immunoSEQ multiplex PCR. This table has 65,000 to 85,000 clones, roughly 93% appearing once. Input material: CD8+ T cells sorted from blood. The receptors come from a human donor in good health. Each CDR3 is given with its conserved first and last residue. Part of the rows lack a size; the others show once, few, many or a class for expanded clones.

abundance: -
v_gene: TRBV5-6
j_gene: TRBJ1-1
CDR3aa: CASSFSAGTEAFF

abundance: -
v_gene: TRBV10-1
j_gene: TRBJ1-1
CDR3aa: CASRDGQKGNTEAFF

abundance: once
v_gene: TRBV7-7
j_gene: TRBJ2-7
CDR3aa: CASSAPGSYEQYF

abundance: -
v_gene: TRBV5-1
j_gene: TRBJ2-7
CDR3aa: CASSRLGEGEQYF

abundance: -
v_gene: TRBV6-1
j_gene: TRBJ2-6
CDR3aa: CASSERLESGANVLTF

abundance: -
v_gene: TRBV7-9
j_gene: TRBJ2-3
CDR3aa: CASYRDGHTDTQYF

abundance: -
v_gene: TRBV19
j_gene: TRBJ1-5
CDR3aa: CASNERDGDQPQHF

abundance: -
v_gene: TRBV9
j_gene: TRBJ2-2
CDR3aa: CASSGFLRGELFF

abundance: -
v_gene: TRBV6-6
j_gene: TRBJ2-7
CDR3aa: CASSYSMGYEQYF

abundance: few
v_gene: TRBV7-9
j_gene: TRBJ2-5
CDR3aa: CASSALGGGLKETQYF

abundance: few
v_gene: TRBV6-4
j_gene: TRBJ1-5
CDR3aa: CASSPDAGSNQPQHF

abundance: -
v_gene: TRBV5-4
j_gene: TRBJ2-2
CDR3aa: CASSSPDSNTGELFF

abundance: once
v_gene: TRBV10-3
j_gene: TRBJ1-1
CDR3aa: CAISETSGPGGTEAFF

abundance: once
v_gene: TRBV5-4
j_gene: TRBJ2-5
CDR3aa: CASSWEETQYF

abundance: -
v_gene: TRBV30
j_gene: TRBJ1-3
CDR3aa: CAWSVLSGNTIYF

abundance: -
v_gene: TRBV6-5
j_gene: TRBJ2-1
CDR3aa: CASSYMGAEQFF

abundance: -
v_gene: TRBV19
j_gene: TRBJ2-5
CDR3aa: CASSIMGFQETQYF

abundance: -
v_gene: TRBV4-1
j_gene: TRBJ1-6
CDR3aa: CASGSSPLHF

abundance: -
v_gene: TRBV13
j_gene: TRBJ1-1
CDR3aa: CASGPGTVNTEAFF

abundance: -
v_gene: TRBV5-6
j_gene: TRBJ2-7
CDR3aa: CASSYQVSSCEQYF

abundance: -
v_gene: TRBV10-1
j_gene: TRBJ1-1
CDR3aa: CASSHGGGEAFF

abundance: -
v_gene: TRBV4-3
j_gene: TRBJ2-3
CDR3aa: CASSHLVGLEDTQYF

abundance: -
v_gene: TRBV28
j_gene: TRBJ2-1
CDR3aa: CASSLTPYNEQFF

abundance: -
v_gene: TRBV27
j_gene: TRBJ2-3
CDR3aa: CASSFPESTDTQYF

abundance: -
v_gene: TRBV6-1
j_gene: TRBJ2-7
CDR3aa: CASSEWGRGAYEQYF

abundance: once
v_gene: TRBV30
j_gene: TRBJ2-3
CDR3aa: CAWSVRDPVGADTQYF

abundance: -
v_gene: TRBV6-1
j_gene: TRBJ2-7
CDR3aa: CASSEERTGGTYEQYF

abundance: -
v_gene: TRBV25-1
j_gene: TRBJ2-1
CDR3aa: CASSEVSFGNEQFF

abundance: -
v_gene: TRBV7-9
j_gene: TRBJ1-2
CDR3aa: CASRPWGEVYGYTF

abundance: -
v_gene: TRBV4-2
j_gene: TRBJ2-7
CDR3aa: CASSQEGTGNSYEQYF

abundance: -
v_gene: TRBV5-1
j_gene: TRBJ1-3
CDR3aa: CASSLEGSGNTIYF

abundance: once
v_gene: TRBV7-6
j_gene: TRBJ1-1
CDR3aa: CASSTEEGGNDEAFF

abundance: -
v_gene: TRBV19
j_gene: TRBJ1-2
CDR3aa: CASSRRGTDPNYGYTF

abundance: -
v_gene: TRBV5-6
j_gene: TRBJ2-5
CDR3aa: CASSLVGQGETQYF

abundance: -
v_gene: TRBV4-1
j_gene: TRBJ2-7
CDR3aa: CASSQGQGLDEQYF

abundance: -
v_gene: TRBV28
j_gene: TRBJ2-3
CDR3aa: CASSLGTRLAGGTDTQYF

abundance: -
v_gene: TRBV7-6
j_gene: TRBJ2-7
CDR3aa: CASSLSPGSSYEQYF